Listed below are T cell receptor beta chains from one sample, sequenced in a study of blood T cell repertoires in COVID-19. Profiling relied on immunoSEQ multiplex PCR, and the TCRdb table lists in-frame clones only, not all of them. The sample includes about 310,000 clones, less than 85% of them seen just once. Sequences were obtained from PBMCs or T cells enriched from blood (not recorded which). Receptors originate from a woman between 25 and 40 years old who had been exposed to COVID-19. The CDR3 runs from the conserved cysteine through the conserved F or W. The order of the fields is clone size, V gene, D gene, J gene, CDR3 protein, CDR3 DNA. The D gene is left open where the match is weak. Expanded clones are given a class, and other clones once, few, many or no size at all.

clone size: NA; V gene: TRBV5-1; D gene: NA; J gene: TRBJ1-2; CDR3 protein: CASSLNTGGNYGYTF; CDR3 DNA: TGCGCCAGCAGCTTGAATACGGGAGGTAACTATGGCTACACCTTC
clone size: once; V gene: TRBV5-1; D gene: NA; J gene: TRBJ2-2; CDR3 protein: CASSLFGPNTGELFF; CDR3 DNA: TGCGCCAGCAGCTTGTTTGGCCCGAACACCGGGGAGCTGTTTTTT
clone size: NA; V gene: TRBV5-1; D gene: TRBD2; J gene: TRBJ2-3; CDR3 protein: CASSPGLSGGLTDTQYF; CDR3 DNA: TGCGCCAGCAGCCCGGGACTAAGCGGGGGCCTCACAGATACGCAGTATTTT
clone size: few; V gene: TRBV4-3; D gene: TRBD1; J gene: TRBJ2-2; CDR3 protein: CASSQGRTGRTGELFF; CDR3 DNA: TGCGCCAGCAGCCAAGGCAGGACAGGGCGCACCGGGGAGCTGTTTTTT
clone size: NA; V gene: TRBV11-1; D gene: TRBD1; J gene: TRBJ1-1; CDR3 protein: CASSFGTGNTEAFF; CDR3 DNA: TGTGCCAGCAGCTTCGGGACAGGGAACACTGAAGCTTTCTTT
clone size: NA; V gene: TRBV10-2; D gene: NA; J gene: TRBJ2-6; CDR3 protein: CASSESRTGANVLTF; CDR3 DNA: TGCGCCAGCAGTGAAAGCAGGACTGGGGCCAACGTCCTGACTTTC
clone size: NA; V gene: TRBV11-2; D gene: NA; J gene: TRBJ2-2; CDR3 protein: CASRLAAGAGTGELFF; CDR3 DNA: TGTGCCAGCAGATTAGCGGCAGGGGCAGGCACCGGGGAGCTGTTTTTT
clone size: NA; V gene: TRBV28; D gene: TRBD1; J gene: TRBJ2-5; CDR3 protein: CASSYTGQGQETQYF; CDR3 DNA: TGTGCCAGCTCTTATACGGGACAGGGGCAAGAGACCCAGTACTTC
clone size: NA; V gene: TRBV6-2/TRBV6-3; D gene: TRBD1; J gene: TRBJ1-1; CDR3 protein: CASSYSALQGGTEAFF; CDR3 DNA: TGTGCCAGCAGTTATTCTGCTTTACAGGGGGGCACTGAAGCTTTCTTT
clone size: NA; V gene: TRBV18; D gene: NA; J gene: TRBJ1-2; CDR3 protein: CASSPSGKVDGYTF; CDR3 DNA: TGTGCCAGCTCACCGTCAGGGAAGGTGGATGGCTACACCTTC
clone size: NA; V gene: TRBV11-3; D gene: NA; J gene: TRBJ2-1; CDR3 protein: CASSLGGGTGEQFF; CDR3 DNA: TGTGCCAGCAGCTTAGGAGGCGGGACCGGTGAGCAGTTCTTC
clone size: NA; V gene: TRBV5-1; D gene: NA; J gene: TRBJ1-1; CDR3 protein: CASSPTTGTGTEAFF; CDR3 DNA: TGCGCCAGCAGCCCTACTACAGGGACCGGCACTGAAGCTTTCTTT
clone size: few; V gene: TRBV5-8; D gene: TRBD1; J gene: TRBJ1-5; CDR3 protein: CASSLTGAPGQPQHF; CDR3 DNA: TGTGCCAGCAGCTTAACAGGGGCACCCGGTCAGCCCCAGCATTTT
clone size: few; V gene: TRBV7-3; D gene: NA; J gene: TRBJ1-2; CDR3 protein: CASSFGGAAQRDKGYTF; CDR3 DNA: TGTGCCAGCAGCTTCGGAGGCGCGGCACAGAGGGATAAAGGGTACACCTTC
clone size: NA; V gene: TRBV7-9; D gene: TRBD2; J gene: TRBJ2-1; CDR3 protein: CASSSVAGGPEEQFF; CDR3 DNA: TGTGCCAGCAGCTCCGTAGCGGGGGGGCCGGAGGAGCAGTTCTTC
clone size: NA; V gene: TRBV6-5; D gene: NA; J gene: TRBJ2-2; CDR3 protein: CASSYSSYGELFF; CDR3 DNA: TGTGCCAGCAGTTACTCGAGTTACGGGGAGCTGTTTTTT
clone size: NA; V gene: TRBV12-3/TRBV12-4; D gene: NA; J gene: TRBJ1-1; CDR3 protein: CASSTGYRTEAFF; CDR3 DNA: TGTGCCAGCAGCACAGGGTACCGAACTGAAGCTTTCTTT
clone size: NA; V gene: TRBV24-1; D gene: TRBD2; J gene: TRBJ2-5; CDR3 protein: CATSPSGRGVLETQYF; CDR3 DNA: TGTGCCACCAGCCCTAGCGGGAGGGGCGTATTGGAGACCCAGTACTTC
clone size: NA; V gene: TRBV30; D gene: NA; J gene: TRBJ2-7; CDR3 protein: CAWSEVRVGEQYF; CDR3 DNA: TGTGCCTGGAGTGAGGTCAGGGTTGGAGAGCAGTACTTC
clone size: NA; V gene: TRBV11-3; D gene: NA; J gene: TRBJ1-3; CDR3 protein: CASSLGATSGNTIYF; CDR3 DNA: TGTGCCAGCAGCTTAGGGGCAACCTCTGGAAACACCATATATTTT
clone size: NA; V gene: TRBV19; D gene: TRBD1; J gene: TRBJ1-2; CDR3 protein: CASSLTGAERHYYGYTF; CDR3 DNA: TGTGCCAGTAGCCTTACAGGGGCCGAGCGGCACTATTATGGCTACACCTTC
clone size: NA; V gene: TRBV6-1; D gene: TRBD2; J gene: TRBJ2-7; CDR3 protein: CASSEAPGRGLAGYEQYF; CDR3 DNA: TGTGCCAGCAGTGAAGCGCCAGGGCGTGGGCTAGCGGGCTACGAGCAGTACTTC
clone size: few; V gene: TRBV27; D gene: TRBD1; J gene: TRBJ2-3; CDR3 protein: CASSPTDRSTDTQYF; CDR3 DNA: TGTGCCAGCAGTCCGACGGACAGGAGCACAGATACGCAGTATTTT
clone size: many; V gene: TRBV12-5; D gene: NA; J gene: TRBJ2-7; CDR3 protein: CASGAWDNLYEQYF; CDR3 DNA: TGTGCTAGTGGTGCTTGGGACAACCTTTACGAGCAGTACTTC
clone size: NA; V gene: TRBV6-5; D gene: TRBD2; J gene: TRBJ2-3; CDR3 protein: CASSYSRTRADTQYF; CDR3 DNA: TGTGCCAGCAGTTACTCAAGGACTAGAGCAGATACGCAGTATTTT
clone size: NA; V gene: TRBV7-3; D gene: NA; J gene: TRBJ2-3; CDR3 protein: CASSLTNHRSGDTQYF; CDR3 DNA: TGTGCCAGCAGCTTAACGAATCACCGATCCGGAGATACGCAGTATTTT
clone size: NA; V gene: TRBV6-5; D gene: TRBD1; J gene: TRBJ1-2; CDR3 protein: CASRTGGADRRGYTF; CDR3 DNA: TGTGCCAGCAGGACAGGGGGCGCGGATAGGCGTGGCTACACCTTC
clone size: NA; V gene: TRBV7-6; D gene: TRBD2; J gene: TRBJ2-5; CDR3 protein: CASSLVGGGPNQETQYF; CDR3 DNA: TGTGCCAGCAGCTTAGTTGGCGGGGGGCCTAACCAAGAGACCCAGTACTTC
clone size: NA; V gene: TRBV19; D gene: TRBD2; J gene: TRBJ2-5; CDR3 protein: CASSIRDYQAQETQYF; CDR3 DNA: TGTGCCAGTAGTATAAGGGACTACCAAGCCCAAGAGACCCAGTACTTC
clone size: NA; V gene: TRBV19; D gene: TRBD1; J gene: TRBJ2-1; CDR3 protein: CASSIFGTGPYNEQFF; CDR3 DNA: TGTGCCAGTAGTATATTCGGGACAGGGCCCTACAATGAGCAGTTCTTC
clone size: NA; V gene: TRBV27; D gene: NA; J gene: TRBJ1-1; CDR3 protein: CASFRGTEAFF; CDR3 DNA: TGTGCCAGCTTTAGGGGGACTGAAGCTTTCTTT
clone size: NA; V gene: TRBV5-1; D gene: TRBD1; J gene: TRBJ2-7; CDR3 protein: CASSRDGTGPPYEQYF; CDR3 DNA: TGCGCCAGCAGCCGGGATGGGACAGGGCCACCCTACGAGCAGTACTTC
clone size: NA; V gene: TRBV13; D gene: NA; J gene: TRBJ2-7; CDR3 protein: CASSLQRGLAYEQYF; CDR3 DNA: TGTGCCAGCAGTTTACAACGCGGGCTAGCCTACGAGCAGTACTTC
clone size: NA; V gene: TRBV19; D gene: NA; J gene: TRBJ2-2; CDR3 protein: CASRRQSNTGELFF; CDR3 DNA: TGTGCCAGTAGAAGACAGAGCAACACCGGGGAGCTGTTTTTT
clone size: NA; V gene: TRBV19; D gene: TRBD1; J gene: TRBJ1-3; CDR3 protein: CASSIRDRGRSGNTIYF; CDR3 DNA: TGTGCCAGTAGTATAAGGGACAGGGGACGCTCTGGAAACACCATATATTTT
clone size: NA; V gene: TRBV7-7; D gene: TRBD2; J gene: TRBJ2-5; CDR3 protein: CASSLRGAGAETQYF; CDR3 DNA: TGTGCTAGCAGCTTAAGGGGAGCGGGGGCAGAGACCCAGTACTTC
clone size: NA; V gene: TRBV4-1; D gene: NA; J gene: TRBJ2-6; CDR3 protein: CASSQITTGYISGANVLTF; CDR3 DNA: TGCGCCAGCAGCCAGATCACTACAGGGTACATCTCTGGGGCCAACGTCCTGACTTTC
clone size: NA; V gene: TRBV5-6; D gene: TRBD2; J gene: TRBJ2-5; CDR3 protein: CASSLVLAGGPNQQETQYF; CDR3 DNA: TGTGCCAGCAGCTTGGTTTTAGCGGGAGGCCCGAACCAACAAGAGACCCAGTACTTC
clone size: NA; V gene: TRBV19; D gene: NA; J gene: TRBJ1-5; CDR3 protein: CASSIVTNQPQHF; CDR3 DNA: TGTGCCAGTAGTATTGTCACAAATCAGCCCCAGCATTTT
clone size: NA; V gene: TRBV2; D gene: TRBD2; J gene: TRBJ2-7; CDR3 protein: CASSDRGLAGVREQYF; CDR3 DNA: TGTGCCAGCAGTGACCGGGGACTAGCGGGAGTTCGTGAGCAGTACTTC
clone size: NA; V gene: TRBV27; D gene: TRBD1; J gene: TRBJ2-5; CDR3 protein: CASSFVTGDSQYF; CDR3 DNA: TGTGCCAGCAGTTTCGTGACAGGGGATTCCCAGTACTTC
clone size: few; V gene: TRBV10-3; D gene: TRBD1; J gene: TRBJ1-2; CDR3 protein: CAIRPGQIFDYGYTF; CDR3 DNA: TGTGCCATCAGACCGGGACAGATATTTGACTATGGCTACACCTTC
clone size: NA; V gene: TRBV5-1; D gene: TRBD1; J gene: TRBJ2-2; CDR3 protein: CASRDRSNTGELFF; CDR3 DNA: TGCGCCAGCAGGGACAGGTCGAACACCGGGGAGCTGTTTTTT
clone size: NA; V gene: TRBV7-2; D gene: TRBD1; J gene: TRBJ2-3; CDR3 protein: CASSQQGAEDTQYF; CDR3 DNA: TGTGCCAGCAGCCAACAGGGGGCGGAAGATACGCAGTATTTT